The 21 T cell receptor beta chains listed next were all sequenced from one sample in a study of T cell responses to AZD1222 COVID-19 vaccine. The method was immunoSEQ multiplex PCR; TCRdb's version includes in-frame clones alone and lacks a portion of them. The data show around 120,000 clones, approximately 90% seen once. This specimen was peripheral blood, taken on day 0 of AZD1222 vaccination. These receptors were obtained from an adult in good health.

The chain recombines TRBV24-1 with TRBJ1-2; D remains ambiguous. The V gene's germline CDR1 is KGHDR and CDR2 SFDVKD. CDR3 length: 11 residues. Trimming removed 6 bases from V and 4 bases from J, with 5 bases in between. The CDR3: CATSNGYGYTF. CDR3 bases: TGTGCCACCAGTAACGGCTATGGCTACACCTTC.

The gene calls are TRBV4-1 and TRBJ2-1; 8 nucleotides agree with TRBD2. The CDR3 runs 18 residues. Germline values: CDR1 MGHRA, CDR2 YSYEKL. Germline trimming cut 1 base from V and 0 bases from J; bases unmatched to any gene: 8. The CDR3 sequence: CASSQASGGPSSYNEQFF. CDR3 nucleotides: TGCGCCAGCAGCCAAGCCAGCGGGGGCCCGAGCTCCTACAATGAGCAGTTCTTC.

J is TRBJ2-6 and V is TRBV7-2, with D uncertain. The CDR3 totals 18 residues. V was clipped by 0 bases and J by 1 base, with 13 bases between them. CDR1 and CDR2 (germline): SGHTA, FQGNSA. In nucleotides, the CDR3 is TGTGCCAGCAGCTTAGCTTCGGCGGCCTCGTCTGGGGCCAACGTCCTGACTTTC. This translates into CASSLASAASSGANVLTF. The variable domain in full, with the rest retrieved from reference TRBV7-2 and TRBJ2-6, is GAGVSQSPSNKVTEKGKDVELRCDPISGHTALYWYRQSLGQGLEFLIYFQGNSAPDKSGLPSDRFSAERTGGSVSTLTIQRTQQEDSAVYLCASSLASAASSGANVLTFGAGSRLTVL.

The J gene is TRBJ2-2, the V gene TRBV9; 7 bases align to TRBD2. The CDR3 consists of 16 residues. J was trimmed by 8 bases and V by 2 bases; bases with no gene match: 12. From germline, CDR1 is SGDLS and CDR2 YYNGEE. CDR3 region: CASSVDGASGPGELFF. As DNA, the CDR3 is TGTGCCAGCAGCGTTGACGGTGCTAGCGGCCCTGGGGAGCTGTTTTTT. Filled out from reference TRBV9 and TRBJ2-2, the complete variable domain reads DSGVTQTPKHLITATGQRVTLRCSPRSGDLSVYWYQQSLDQGLQFLIQYYNGEERAKGNILERFSAQQFPDLHSELNLSSLELGDSALYFCASSVDGASGPGELFFGEGSRLTVL.

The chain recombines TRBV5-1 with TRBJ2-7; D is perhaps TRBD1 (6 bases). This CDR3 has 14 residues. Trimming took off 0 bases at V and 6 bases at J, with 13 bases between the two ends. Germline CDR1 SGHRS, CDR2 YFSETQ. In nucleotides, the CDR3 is TGCGCCAGCAGCTTGGTGGCAGGGGATCTCGAGCAGTACTTC. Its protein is CASSLVAGDLEQYF.

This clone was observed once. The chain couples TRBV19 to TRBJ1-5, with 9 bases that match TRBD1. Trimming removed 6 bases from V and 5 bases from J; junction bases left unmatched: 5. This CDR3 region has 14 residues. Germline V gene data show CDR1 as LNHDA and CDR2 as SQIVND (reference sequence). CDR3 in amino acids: CASRPGQGYQPQHF. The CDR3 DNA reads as TGTGCCAGTAGACCGGGACAGGGTTATCAGCCCCAGCATTTT.

The CDR3 DNA follows: TGTGCCAGCAGTACGGACAGTGGAATCTTATATAGCAATCAGCCCCAGCATTTT. It yields the protein CASSTDSGILYSNQPQHF. The J gene is TRBJ1-5, the V gene TRBV6-2 or TRBV6-3; D is perhaps TRBD1 (6 bases). This CDR3 comprises 18 residues. Trimming shortened V by 5 bases and J by 0 bases, and 20 bases separated the two germline ends. In germline, CDR1 is MNHEY, CDR2 SVGEGT.

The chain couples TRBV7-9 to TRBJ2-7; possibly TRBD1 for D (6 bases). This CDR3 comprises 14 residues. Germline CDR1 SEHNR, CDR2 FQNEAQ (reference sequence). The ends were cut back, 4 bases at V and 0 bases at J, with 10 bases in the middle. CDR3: CASSWTASSYEQYF. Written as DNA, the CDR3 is TGTGCCAGCAGCTGGACAGCCTCCTCCTACGAGCAGTACTTC.

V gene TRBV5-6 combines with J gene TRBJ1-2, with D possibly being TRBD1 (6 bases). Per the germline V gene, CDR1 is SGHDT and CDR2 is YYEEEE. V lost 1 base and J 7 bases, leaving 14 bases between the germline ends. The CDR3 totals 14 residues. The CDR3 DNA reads TGTGCCAGCAGCTTGCTCGCAGGGGTGGTTGGCTACACCTTC. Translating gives CASSLLAGVVGYTF.

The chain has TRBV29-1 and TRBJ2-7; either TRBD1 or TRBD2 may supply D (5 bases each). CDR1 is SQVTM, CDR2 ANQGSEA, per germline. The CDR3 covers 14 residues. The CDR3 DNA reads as TGCAGTGCTACCCGGGGCACTATCTCCTACGAGCAGTACTTC. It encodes CSATRGTISYEQYF.

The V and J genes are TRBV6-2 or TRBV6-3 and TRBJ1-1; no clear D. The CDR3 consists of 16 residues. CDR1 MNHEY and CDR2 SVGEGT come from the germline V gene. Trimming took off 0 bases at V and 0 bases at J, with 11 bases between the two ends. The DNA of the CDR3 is TGTGCCAGCAGTTACTCGACGGGCAGTTTGAACACTGAAGCTTTCTTT. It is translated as CASSYSTGSLNTEAFF.

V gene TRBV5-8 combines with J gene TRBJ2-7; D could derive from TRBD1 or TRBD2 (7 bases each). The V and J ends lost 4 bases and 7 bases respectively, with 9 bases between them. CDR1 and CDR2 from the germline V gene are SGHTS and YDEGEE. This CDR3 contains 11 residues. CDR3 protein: CASSQGGEQYF. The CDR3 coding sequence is TGTGCCAGCAGCCAGGGGGGGGAGCAGTACTTC.

The CDR3 sequence: CASSFSRGYSYNEQFF. The CDR3 DNA is TGTGCCAGCAGCTTTTCCCGGGGGTACTCCTACAATGAGCAGTTCTTC. This sequence joins TRBV7-2 and TRBJ2-1, with D possibly matching TRBD2 (6 bases). Germline CDR1 is SGHTA and CDR2 is FQGNSA. CDR3 length: 16 residues. V shed 3 bases and J shed 0 bases, with 12 bases lying between them.

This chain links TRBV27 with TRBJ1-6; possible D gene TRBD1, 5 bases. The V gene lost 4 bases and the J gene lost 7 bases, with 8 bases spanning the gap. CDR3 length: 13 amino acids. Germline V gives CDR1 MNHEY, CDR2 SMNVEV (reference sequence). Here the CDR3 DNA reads TGTGCCAGCAGTTGGGGGATCAATTCACCCCTCCACTTT. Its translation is CASSWGINSPLHF.

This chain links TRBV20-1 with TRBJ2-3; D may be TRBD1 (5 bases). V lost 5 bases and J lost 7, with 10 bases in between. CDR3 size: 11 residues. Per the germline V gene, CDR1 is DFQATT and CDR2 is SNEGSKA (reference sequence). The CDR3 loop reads CSAGALNTQYF. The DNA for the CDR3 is TGCAGTGCTGGGGCATTAAATACGCAGTATTTT.

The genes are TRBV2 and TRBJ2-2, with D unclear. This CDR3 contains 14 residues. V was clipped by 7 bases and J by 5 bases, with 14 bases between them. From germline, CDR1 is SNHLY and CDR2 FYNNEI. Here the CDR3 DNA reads TGTGCCAGCATCGAACCGACGAGAACCGGGGAGCTGTTTTTT. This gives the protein CASIEPTRTGELFF.

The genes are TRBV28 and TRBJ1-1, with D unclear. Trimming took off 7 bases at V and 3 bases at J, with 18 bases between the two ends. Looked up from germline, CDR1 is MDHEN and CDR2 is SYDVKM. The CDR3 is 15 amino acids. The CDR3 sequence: CASKPAGTWDTEAFF. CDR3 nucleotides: TGTGCCAGCAAACCCGCTGGTACATGGGACACTGAAGCTTTCTTT.

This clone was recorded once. CDR3 in amino acids: CASSSGSGGIYNEQFF. The CDR3 region has the DNA TGCGCCAGCAGCTCGGGTAGCGGGGGGATCTACAATGAGCAGTTCTTC. V usage is TRBV5-1 and J usage is TRBJ2-1, with 10 bases matching TRBD2. Germline V gene data show CDR1 as SGHRS and CDR2 as YFSETQ. The CDR3 has 16 residues. V gave up 3 bases and J gave up 3 bases; unmatched junction bases: 6.

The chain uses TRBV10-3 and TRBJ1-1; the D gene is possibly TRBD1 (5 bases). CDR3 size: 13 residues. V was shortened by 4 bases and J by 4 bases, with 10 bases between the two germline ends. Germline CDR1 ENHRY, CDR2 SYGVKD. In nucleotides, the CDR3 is TGTGCCATCAGTGGCTCTGGGGGCACTGAAGCTTTCTTT. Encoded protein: CAISGSGGTEAFF.

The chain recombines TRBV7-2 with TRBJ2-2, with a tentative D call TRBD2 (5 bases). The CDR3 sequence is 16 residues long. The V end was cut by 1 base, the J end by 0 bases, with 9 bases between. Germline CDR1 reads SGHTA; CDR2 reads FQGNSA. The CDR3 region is CASSLGGHANTGELFF. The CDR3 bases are TGTGCCAGCAGCTTAGGAGGGCACGCGAACACCGGGGAGCTGTTTTTT. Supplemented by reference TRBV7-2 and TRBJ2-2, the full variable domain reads GAGVSQSPSNKVTEKGKDVELRCDPISGHTALYWYRQSLGQGLEFLIYFQGNSAPDKSGLPSDRFSAERTGGSVSTLTIQRTQQEDSAVYLCASSLGGHANTGELFFGEGSRLTVL.

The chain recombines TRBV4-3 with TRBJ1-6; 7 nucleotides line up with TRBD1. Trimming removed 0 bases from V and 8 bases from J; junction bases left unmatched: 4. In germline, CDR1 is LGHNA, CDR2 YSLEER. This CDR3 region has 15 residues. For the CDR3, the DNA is TGCGCCAGCAGCCAAGATGCAGGGGGATATTCACCCCTCCACTTT. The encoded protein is CASSQDAGGYSPLHF.